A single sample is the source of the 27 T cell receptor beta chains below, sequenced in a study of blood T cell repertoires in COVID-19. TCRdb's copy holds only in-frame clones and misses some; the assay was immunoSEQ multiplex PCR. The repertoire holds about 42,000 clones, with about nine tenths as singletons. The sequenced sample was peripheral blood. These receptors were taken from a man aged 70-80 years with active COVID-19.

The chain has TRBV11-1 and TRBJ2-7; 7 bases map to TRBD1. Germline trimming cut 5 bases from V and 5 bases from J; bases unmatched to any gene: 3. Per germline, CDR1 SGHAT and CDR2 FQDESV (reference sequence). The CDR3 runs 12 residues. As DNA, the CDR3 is TGTGCCAGCAGCCAGGACAGGAACGAGCAGTACTTC. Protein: CASSQDRNEQYF.

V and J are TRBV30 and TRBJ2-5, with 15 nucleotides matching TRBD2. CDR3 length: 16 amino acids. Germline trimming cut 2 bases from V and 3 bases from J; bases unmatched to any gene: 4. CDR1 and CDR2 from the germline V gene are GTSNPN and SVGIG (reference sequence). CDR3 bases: TGTGCCTGGAGTCCCGGACTAGCGGGAGGGAAAGAGACCCAGTACTTC. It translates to CAWSPGLAGGKETQYF.

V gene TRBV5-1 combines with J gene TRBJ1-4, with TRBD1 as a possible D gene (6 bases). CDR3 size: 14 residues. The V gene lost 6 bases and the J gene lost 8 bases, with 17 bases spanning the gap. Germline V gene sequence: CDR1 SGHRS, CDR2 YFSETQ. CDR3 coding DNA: TGCGCCAGCACCCGGGGGGGGCAAGAGGAAAAACTGTTTTTT. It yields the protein CASTRGGQEEKLFF.

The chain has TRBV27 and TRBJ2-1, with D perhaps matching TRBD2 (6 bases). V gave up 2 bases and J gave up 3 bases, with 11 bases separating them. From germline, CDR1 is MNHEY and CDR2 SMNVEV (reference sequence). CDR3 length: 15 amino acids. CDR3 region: CASSLLRRDYNEQFF. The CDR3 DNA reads TGTGCCAGCAGTTTACTTCGGCGGGACTACAATGAGCAGTTCTTC.

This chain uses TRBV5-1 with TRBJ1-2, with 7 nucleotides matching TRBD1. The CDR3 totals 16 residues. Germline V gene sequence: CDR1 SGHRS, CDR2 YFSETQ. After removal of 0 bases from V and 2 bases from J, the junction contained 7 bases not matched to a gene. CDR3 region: CASSLDLPDRNYGYTF. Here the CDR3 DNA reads TGCGCCAGCAGCTTGGACCTCCCGGACAGGAACTATGGCTACACCTTC.

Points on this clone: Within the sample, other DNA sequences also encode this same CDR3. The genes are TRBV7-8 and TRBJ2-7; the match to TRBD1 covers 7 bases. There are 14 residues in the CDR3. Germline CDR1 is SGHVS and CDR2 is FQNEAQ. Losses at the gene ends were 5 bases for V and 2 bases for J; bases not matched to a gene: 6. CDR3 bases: TGTGCCAGCAGCCTATCGGGACAGCCCTACGAGCAGTACTTC. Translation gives CASSLSGQPYEQYF.

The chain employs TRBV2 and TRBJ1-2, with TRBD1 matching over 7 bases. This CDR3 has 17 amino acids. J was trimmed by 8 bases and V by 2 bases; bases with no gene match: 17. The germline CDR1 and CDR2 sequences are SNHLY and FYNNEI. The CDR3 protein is CASSESRGNGQGGGYTF. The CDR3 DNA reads TGTGCCAGCAGTGAATCGAGGGGCAATGGGCAGGGGGGCGGCTACACCTTC.

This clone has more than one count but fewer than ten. CDR3 coding DNA: TGTGCCAGCAGTGGTTGGGACAGCTCCTACGAGCAGTACTTC. This sequence encodes CASSGWDSSYEQYF. This chain joins TRBV2 and TRBJ2-7; 7 bases align to TRBD1. Per germline, CDR1 SNHLY and CDR2 FYNNEI. The V segment lost 4 bases and the J segment 0 bases; nucleotides outside the gene matches: 3. The CDR3 has 14 amino acids.

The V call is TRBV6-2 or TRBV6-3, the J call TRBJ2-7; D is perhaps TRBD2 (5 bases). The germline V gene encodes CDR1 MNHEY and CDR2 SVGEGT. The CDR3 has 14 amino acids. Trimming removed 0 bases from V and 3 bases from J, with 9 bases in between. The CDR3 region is CASSYSRDNYEQYF. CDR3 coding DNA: TGTGCCAGCAGTTACTCGAGGGATAACTACGAGCAGTACTTC.

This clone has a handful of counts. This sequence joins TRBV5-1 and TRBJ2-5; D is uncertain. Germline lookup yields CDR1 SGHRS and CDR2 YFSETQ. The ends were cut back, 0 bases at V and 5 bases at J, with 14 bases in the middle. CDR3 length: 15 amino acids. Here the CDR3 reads CASSLGNLAMETQYF. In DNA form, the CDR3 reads TGCGCCAGCAGCTTGGGGAACTTAGCTATGGAGACCCAGTACTTC.

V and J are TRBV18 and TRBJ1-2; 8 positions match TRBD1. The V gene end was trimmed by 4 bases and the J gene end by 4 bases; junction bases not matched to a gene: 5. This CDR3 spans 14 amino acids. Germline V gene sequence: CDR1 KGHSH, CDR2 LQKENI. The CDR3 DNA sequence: TGTGCCAGCTCACAGGGACAGGAGTCCTATGGCTACACCTTC. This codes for CASSQGQESYGYTF.

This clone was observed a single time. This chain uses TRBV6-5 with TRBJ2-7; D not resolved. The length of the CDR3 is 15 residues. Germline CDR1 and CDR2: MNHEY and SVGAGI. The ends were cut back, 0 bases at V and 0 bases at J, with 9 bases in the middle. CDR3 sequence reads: CASSYSRSSSYEQYF. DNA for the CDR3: TGTGCCAGCAGTTACTCGAGATCAAGCTCCTACGAGCAGTACTTC.

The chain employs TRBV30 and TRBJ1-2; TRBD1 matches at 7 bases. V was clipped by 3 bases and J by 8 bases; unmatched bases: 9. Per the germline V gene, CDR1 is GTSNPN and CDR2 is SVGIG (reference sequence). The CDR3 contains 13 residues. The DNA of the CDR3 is TGTGCCTGGAGAGGTAGACGGACAGGCGGCTACACCTTC. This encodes CAWRGRRTGGYTF.

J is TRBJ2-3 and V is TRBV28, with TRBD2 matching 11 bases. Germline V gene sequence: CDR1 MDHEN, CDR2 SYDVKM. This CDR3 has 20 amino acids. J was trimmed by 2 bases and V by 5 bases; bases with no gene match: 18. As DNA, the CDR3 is TGTGCCAGCAGTCCCCCGAGGCTAGCGGGGGGCCTCCTACTCACAGATACGCAGTATTTT. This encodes CASSPPRLAGGLLLTDTQYF.

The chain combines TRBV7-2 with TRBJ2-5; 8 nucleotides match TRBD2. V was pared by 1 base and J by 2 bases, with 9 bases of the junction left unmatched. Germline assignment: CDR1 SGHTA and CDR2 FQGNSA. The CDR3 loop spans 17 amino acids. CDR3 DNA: TGTGCCAGCAGCTTAGTTCGGGGGGGCCCAAGTCAAGAGACCCAGTACTTC. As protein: CASSLVRGGPSQETQYF.

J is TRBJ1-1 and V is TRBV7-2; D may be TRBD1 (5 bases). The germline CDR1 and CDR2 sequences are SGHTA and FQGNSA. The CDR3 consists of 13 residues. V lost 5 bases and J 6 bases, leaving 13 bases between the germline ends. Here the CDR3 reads CASSRGLQAEAFF. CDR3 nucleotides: TGTGCCAGCAGCCGCGGATTACAGGCTGAAGCTTTCTTT.

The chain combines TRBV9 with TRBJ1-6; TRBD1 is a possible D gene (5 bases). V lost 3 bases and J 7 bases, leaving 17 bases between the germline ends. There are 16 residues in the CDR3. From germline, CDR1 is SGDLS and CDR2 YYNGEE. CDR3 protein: CASSDPPGLTNSPLHF. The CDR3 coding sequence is TGTGCCAGCAGCGACCCCCCGGGACTTACGAATTCACCCCTCCACTTT.

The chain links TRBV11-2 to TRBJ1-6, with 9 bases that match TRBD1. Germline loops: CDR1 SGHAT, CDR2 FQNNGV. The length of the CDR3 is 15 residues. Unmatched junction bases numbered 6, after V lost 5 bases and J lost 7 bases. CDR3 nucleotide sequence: TGTGCCAGCAGCCCCCGACAGGGGGGAAATTCACCCCTCCACTTT. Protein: CASSPRQGGNSPLHF.

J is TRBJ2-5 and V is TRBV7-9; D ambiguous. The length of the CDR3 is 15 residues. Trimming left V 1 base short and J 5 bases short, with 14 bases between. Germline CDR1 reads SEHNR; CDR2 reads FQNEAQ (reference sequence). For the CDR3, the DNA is TGTGCCAGCAGCTTAGGCACTATCCAAGCGGAGACCCAGTACTTC. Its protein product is CASSLGTIQAETQYF.

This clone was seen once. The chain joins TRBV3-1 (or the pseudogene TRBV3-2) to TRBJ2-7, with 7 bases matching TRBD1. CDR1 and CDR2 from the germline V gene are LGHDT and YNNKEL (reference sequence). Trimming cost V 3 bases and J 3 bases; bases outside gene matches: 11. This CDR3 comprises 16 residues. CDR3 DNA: TGTGCCAGCAGCCACGAGTTGGACAGGTCATACTACGAGCAGTACTTC. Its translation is CASSHELDRSYYEQYF.

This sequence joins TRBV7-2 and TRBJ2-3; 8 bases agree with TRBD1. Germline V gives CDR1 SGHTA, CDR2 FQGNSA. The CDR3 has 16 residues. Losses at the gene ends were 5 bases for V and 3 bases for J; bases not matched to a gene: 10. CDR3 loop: CASSPRRTGKTDTQYF. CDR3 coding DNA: TGTGCCAGCAGCCCCCGTAGGACAGGGAAAACAGATACGCAGTATTTT.

CDR3 DNA: TGCGCCAGCAGCTTGGCCGGGACTACCCTAACCGGGGAGCTGTTTTTT. This sequence encodes CASSLAGTTLTGELFF. The chain combines TRBV5-1 with TRBJ2-2; 7 bases are shared with TRBD2. With 0 bases clipped from V and 5 bases from J, the junction kept 7 bases outside the gene matches. This CDR3 region has 16 residues. The germline CDR1 and CDR2 sequences are SGHRS and YFSETQ.

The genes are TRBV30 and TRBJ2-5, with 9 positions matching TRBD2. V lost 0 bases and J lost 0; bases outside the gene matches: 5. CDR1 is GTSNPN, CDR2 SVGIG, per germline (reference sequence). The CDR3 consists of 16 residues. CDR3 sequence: CAWSVPASGDQETQYF. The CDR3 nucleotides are TGTGCCTGGAGTGTACCGGCTAGCGGGGACCAAGAGACCCAGTACTTC.

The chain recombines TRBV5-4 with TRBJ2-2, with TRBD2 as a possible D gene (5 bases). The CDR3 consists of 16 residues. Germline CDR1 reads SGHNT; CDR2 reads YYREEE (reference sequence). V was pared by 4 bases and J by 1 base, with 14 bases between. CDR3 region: CASSRNPGLNTGELFF. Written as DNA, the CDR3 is TGTGCCAGCAGCCGTAATCCCGGACTGAACACCGGGGAGCTGTTTTTT. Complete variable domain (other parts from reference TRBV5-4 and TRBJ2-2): ETGVTQSPTHLIKTRGQQVTLRCSSQSGHNTVSWYQQALGQGPQFIFQYYREEENGRGNFPPRFSGLQFPNYSSELNVNALELDDSALYLCASSRNPGLNTGELFFGEGSRLTVL.

The CDR3 sequence: CASSLWGLNEQFF. In DNA, the CDR3 is TGTGCCAGCAGTTTATGGGGGCTTAATGAGCAGTTCTTC. The V call is TRBV12-3 or TRBV12-4, the J call TRBJ2-1; D is perhaps TRBD1 (6 bases). V lost 2 bases, J lost 7 bases, and 9 bases lay in between. This CDR3 is built from 13 residues.

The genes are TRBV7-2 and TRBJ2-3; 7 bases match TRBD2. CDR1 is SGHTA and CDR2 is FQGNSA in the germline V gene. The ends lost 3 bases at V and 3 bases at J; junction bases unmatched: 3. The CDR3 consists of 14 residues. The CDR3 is CASSFGGSTDTQYF. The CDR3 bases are TGTGCCAGCAGCTTCGGCGGGAGTACAGATACGCAGTATTTT.

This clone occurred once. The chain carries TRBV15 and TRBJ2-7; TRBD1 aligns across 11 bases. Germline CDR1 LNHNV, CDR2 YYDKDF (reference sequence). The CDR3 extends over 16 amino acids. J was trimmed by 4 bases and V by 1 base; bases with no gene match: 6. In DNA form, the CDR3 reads TGTGCCACCAGCAGAGTGTCAGGACAGGGGGCTTACGAGCAGTACTTC. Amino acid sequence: CATSRVSGQGAYEQYF.